This TCR beta chain derives from a study of tumor and adjacent non-tumor tissue in lung cancer. The template was RNA from unsorted bulk tissue. With regard to this clonotype: A read error may account for a junction end that differs from germline.

Germline-derived CDR1 and CDR2 are SGHAT and FQNNGV. The CDR3 is made up of 14 amino acids. The library came from three nested PCR rounds adapted from ARM-PCR protocols. TCRdb re-called the multiplex PCR reads through MiXCR, storing one row per CDR3 protein. The sample has under 100,000 distinct CDR3 sequences; roughly three fifths are singletons. The receptor was isolated from an older man with non-small cell lung cancer. The chain recombines TRBV11-2 with TRBJ2-5, with unresolved D. Source material: lung tumor tissue. The CDR3 bases are TGTGCCAGCAGTCCTAGAGAGGCGAAAGAGATCCAGTACTTC. Its translation is CASSPREAKEIQYF.